Sequencing of this T cell receptor (beta chain) was carried out in a study of beta chain features in type 1 diabetes. Expressed TCRB transcripts got sequenced, as all isolated RNA was reverse transcribed. Profiled with immunoSEQ multiplex PCR; TCRdb holds only in-frame clones, not every one. The data show about 360,000 clones, roughly 12% seen once. V was shortened by 5 bases and J by 0 bases, with 12 bases between the two germline ends. CDR3 length: 14 residues. The germline V gene encodes CDR1 SQVTM and CDR2 ANQGSEA. This clone was counted between two and nine times. This sequence joins TRBV29-1 and TRBJ2-3; a possible D gene is TRBD2 (5 bases). The TCR was taken from a man younger than 35 in good health. Sequenced material: naive CD4+ T cells from blood. Written as DNA, the CDR3 is TGCAGCGTTCCCGCGGGTCTTAGCACAGATACGCAGTATTTT. It translates to CSVPAGLSTDTQYF.